A single sample gave rise to the 2 T cell receptor beta chains below, sequenced in a study of chemoradiotherapy in HPV16-positive cancers. Repertoires were generated with immunoSEQ multiplex PCR, while TCRdb's copy carries only in-frame clones and drops some. This table holds 4,500 to 6,000 clones, 70% to 80% found once. Sampling took place from a patient who underwent chemoradiotherapy. The receptors derive from a human donor with HPV-associated anogenital cancer.

The chain combines TRBV28 with TRBJ1-4; D gene unclear. Germline values: CDR1 MDHEN, CDR2 SYDVKM. V was cut by 7 bases and J by 6 bases, with 33 bases left in between. The CDR3 length is 20 residues. CDR3 sequence reads: CASTPDAVWAKWRSDEKLFF. The CDR3 DNA reads as TGTGCCAGCACCCCGGACGCAGTTTGGGCAAAGTGGAGGAGCGATGAAAAACTGTTTTTT.

This clone was observed a single time. V and J are TRBV5-6 and TRBJ2-1, with 10 bases matching TRBD2. This CDR3 comprises 16 residues. J was trimmed by 5 bases and V by 5 bases; bases with no gene match: 10. CDR1 and CDR2 from the germline V gene are SGHDT and YYEEEE. The CDR3 is CASRLLSGGGDNEQFF. In DNA, the CDR3 is TGTGCCAGCAGGTTGTTGAGCGGGGGGGGAGACAATGAGCAGTTCTTC.